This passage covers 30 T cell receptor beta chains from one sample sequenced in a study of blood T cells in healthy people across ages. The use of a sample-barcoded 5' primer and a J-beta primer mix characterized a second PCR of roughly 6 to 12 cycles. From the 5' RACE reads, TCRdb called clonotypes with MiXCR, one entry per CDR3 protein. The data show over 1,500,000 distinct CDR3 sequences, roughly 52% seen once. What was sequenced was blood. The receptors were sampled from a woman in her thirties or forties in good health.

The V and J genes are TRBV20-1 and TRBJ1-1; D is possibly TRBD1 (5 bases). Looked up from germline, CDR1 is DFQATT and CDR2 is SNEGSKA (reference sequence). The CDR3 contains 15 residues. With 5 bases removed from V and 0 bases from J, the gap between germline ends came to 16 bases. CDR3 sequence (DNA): TGCAGTGCTCTCCCCGGACAAGCTTTGAACACTGAAGCTTTCTTT. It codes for CSALPGQALNTEAFF.

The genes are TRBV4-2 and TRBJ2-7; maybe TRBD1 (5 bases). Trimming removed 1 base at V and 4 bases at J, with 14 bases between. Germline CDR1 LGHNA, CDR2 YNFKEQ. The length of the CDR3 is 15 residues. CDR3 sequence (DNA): TGTGCCAGCAGCCAAGGGATAGGGGCAGGATACGAGCAGTACTTC. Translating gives CASSQGIGAGYEQYF.

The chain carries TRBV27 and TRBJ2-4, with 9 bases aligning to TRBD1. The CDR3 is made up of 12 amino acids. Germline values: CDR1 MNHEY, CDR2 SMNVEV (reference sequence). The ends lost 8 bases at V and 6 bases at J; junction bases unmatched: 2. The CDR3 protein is CASQGQGNIQYF. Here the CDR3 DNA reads TGTGCCAGCCAGGGACAGGGAAACATTCAGTACTTC.

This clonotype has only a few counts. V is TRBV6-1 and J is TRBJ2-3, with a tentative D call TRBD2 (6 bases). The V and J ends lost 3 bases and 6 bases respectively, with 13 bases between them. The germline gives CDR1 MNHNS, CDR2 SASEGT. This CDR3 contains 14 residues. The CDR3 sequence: CASSEAGTPDTQYF. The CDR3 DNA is TGTGCCAGCAGTGAGGCGGGGACCCCCGATACGCAGTATTTT.

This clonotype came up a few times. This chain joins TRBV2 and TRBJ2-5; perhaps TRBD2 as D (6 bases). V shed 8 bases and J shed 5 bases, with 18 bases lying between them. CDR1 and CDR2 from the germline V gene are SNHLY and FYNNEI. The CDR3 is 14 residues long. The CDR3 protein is CASSRDLGGETQYF. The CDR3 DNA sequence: TGTGCCAGCTCCCGGGACCTAGGAGGGGAGACCCAGTACTTC.

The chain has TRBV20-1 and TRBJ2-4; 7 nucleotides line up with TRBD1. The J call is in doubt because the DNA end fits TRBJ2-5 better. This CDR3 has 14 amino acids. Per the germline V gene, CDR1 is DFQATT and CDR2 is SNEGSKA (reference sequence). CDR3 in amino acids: CSARRQGATETQYF. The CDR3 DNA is TGCAGTGCTAGAAGACAGGGAGCGACAGAGACCCAGTACTTC.

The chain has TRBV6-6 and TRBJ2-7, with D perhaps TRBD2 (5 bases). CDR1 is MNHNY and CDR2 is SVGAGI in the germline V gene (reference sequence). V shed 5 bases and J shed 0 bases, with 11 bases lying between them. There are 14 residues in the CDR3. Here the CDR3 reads CASSDYGISYEQYF. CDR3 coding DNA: TGTGCCAGCAGTGACTACGGCATCTCCTACGAGCAGTACTTC.

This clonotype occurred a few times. The CDR3 sequence is CASSQSDRETQYF. The CDR3 coding sequence is TGTGCCAGCAGCCAATCTGATCGAGAGACCCAGTACTTC. This chain joins TRBV3-1 and TRBJ2-5; D remains ambiguous. CDR1 is LGHDT and CDR2 is YNNKEL in the germline V gene (reference sequence). This CDR3 has 13 amino acids. Trimming cost V 2 bases and J 4 bases, with 8 bases left between them.

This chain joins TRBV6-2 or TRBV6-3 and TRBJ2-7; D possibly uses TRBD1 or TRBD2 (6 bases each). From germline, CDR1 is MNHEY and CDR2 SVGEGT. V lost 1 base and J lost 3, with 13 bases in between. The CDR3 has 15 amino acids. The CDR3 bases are TGTGCCAGCAGTTACTTGGGGGCGGGGTACTACGAGCAGTACTTC. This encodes CASSYLGAGYYEQYF.

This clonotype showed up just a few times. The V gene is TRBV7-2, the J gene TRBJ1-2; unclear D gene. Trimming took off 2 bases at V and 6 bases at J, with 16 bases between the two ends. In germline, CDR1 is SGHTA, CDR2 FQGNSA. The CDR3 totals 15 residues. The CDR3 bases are TGTGCCAGCAGCTTAATGGTCACAGTTACGAATGGCTACACCTTC. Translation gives CASSLMVTVTNGYTF.

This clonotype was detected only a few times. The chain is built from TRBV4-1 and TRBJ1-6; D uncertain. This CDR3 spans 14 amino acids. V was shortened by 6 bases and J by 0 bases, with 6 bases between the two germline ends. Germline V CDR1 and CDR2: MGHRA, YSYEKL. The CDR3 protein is CASSGTSYNSPLHF. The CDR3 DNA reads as TGCGCCAGCAGTGGAACCTCCTATAATTCACCCCTCCACTTT.

CDR3 nucleotide sequence: TGTGCCAGCAGTATCAGACAGGGGGGGTTCTCTGGGGCCAACGTCCTGACTTTC. Translated, it gives CASSIRQGGFSGANVLTF. V and J are TRBV27 and TRBJ2-6, with 9 bases matching TRBD1. Germline lookup yields CDR1 MNHEY and CDR2 SMNVEV (reference sequence). J was trimmed by 0 bases and V by 5 bases; bases with no gene match: 8. The CDR3 is 18 residues long. The full variable domain, in which reference TRBV27 and TRBJ2-6 provide the parts outside the CDR3, is EAQVTQNPRYLITVTGKKLTVTCSQNMNHEYMSWYRQDPGLGLRQIYYSMNVEVTDKGDVPEGYKVSRKEKRNFPLILESPSPNQTSLYFCASSIRQGGFSGANVLTFGAGSRLTVL.

For the CDR3, the DNA is TGCAGCGTTGCAGCTCTCCAAGAGACCCAGTACTTC. Its protein product is CSVAALQETQYF. This sequence joins TRBV29-1 and TRBJ2-5; D remains unclear. CDR3 length: 12 residues. Germline-derived CDR1 and CDR2 are SQVTM and ANQGSEA. Trimming pared 4 bases from V and 1 base from J, leaving 7 bases between.

The CDR3 DNA is TGTGCCAGCAGCCCGGACAGGACCAGACCTGTCTCCTACGAGCAGTACTTC. It is translated as CASSPDRTRPVSYEQYF. The rearrangement joins TRBV6-2 or TRBV6-3 to TRBJ2-7; 7 bases are a match to TRBD1. The trim removed 6 bases at V and 0 bases at J, leaving 14 bases unmatched. Per germline, CDR1 MNHEY and CDR2 SVGEGT. The CDR3 sequence is 17 residues long.

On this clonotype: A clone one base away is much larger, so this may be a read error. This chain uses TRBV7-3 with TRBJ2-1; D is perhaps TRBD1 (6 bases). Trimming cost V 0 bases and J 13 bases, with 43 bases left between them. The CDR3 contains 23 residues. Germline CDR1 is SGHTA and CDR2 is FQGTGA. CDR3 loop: CASSLTAGEGRTVHGGARETQFF. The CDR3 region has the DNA TGTGCCAGCAGCTTAACGGCAGGCGAGGGCAGGACAGTTCATGGTGGCGCTCGAGAGACCCAGTTCTTC.

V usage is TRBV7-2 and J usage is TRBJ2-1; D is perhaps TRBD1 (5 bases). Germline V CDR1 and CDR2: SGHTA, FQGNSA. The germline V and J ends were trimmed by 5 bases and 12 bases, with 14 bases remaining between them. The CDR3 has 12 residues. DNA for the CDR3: TGTGCCAGCAGCAACAGTGGACACGCGCAGTTCTTC. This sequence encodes CASSNSGHAQFF.

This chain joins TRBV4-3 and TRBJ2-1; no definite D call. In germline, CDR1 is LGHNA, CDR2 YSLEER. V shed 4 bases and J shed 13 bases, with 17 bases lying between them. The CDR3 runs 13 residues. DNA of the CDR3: TGCGCCAGCAGCCCGGGTTTCCAAGAGACCCAGTTCTTC. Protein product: CASSPGFQETQFF.

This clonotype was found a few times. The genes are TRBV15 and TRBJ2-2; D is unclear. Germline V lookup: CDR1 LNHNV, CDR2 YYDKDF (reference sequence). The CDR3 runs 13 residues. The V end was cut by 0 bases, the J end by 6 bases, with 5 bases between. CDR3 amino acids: CATSRDRSGELFF. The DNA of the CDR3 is TGTGCCACCAGCAGAGATCGGTCCGGGGAGCTGTTTTTT.

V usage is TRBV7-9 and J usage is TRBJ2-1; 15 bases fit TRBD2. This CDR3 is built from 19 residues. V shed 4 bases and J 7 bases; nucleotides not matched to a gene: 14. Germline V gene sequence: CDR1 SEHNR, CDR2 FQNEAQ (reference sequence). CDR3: CASSSFAGLAGGQLNEQFF. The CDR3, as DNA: TGTGCCAGCAGCTCATTCGCTGGACTAGCGGGGGGGCAATTGAATGAGCAGTTCTTC.

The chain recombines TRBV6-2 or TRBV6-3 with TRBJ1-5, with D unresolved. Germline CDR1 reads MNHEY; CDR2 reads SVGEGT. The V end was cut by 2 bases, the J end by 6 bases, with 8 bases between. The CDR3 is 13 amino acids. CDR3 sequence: CASSYVGVQPQHF. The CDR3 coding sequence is TGTGCCAGCAGTTACGTTGGGGTTCAGCCCCAGCATTTT.

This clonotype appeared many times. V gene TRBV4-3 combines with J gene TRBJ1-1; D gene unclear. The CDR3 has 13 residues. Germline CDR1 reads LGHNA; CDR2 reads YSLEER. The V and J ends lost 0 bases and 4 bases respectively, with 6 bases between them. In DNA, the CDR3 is TGCGCCAGCAGCCAAGATCGGGGCACTGAAGCTTTCTTT. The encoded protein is CASSQDRGTEAFF.

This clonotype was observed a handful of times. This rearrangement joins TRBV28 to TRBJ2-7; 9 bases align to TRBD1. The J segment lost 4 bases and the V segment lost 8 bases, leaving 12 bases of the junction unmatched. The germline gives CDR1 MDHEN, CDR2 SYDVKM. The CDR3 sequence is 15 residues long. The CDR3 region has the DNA TGTGCCAGCGGCACTCCCGGGACAGGGCAGTACGAGCAGTACTTC. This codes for CASGTPGTGQYEQYF. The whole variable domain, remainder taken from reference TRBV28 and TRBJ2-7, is DVKVTQSSRYLVKRTGEKVFLECVQDMDHENMFWYRQDPGLGLRLIYFSYDVKMKEKGDIPEGYSVSREKKERFSLILESASTNQTSMYLCASGTPGTGQYEQYFGPGTRLTVT.

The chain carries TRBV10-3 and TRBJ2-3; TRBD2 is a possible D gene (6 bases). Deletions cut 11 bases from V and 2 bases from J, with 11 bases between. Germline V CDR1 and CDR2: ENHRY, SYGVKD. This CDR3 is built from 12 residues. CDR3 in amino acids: CAVRDATDTQYF. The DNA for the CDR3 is TGTGCCGTGCGGGACGCCACAGATACGCAGTATTTT.

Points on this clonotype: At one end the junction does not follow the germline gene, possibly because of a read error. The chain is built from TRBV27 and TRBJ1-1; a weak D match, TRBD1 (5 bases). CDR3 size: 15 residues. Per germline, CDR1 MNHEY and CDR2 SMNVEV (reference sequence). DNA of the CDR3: TGTGCCAACAGTGCCCTGTGGGGGGTAGTCCCTGAAGCTTTCTTT. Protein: CANSALWGVVPEAFF.

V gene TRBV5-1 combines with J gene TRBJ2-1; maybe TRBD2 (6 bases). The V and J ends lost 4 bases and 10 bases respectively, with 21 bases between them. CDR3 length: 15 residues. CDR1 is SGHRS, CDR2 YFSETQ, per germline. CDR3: CASSQEGSAGREQFF. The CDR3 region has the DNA TGCGCCAGCAGCCAAGAGGGGTCAGCGGGCAGGGAGCAGTTCTTC.

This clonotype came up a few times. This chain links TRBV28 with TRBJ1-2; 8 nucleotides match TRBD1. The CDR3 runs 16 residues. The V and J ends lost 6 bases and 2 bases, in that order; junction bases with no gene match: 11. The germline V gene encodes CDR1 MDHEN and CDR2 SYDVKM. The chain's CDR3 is CASSQKTGGGNYGYTF. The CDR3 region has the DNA TGTGCCAGCAGCCAGAAAACAGGGGGTGGAAACTATGGCTACACCTTC.

The CDR3 DNA reads as TGTGCCACCAGTGATCCGGGACGGCCTAGCTCTGGGGCCAACGTCCTGACTTTC. Protein product: CATSDPGRPSSGANVLTF. This chain uses TRBV24-1 with TRBJ2-6; the D call may be TRBD1 or TRBD2 (5 bases each). V lost 3 bases and J 0 bases, leaving 14 bases between the germline ends. This CDR3 comprises 18 residues. CDR1 is KGHDR and CDR2 is SFDVKD in the germline V gene.

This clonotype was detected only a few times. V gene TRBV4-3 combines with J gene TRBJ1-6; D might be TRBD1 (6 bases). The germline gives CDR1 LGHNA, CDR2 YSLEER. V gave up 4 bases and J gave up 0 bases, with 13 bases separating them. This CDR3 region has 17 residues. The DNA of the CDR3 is TGCGCCAGCAGCCGCGGACAGTCGAGCTCCTATAATTCACCCCTCCACTTT. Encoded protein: CASSRGQSSSYNSPLHF.

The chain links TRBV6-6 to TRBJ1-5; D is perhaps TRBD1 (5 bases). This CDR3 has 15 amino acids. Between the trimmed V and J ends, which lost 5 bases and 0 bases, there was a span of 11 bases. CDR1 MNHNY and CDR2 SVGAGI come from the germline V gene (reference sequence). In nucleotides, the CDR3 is TGTGCCAGCAGTCAGAGGGACTCTAGCAATCAGCCCCAGCATTTT. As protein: CASSQRDSSNQPQHF.

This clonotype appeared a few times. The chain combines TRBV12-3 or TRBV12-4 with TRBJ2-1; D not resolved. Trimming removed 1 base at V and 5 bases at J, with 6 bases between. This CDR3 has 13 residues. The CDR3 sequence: CASSLGHHNEQFF. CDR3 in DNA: TGTGCCAGCAGTTTAGGCCACCACAATGAGCAGTTCTTC.